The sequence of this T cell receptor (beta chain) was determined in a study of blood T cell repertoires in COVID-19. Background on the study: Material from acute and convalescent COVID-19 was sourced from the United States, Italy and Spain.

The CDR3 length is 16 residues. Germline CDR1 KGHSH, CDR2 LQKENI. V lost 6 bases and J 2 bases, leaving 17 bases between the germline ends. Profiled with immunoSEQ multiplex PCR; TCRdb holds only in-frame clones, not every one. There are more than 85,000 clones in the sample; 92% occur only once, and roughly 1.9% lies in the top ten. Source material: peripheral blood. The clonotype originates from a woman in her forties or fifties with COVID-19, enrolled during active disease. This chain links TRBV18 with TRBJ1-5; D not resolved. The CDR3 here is CASSPGPMGGNQPQHF. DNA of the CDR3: TGTGCCAGCTCCCCTGGTCCGATGGGAGGCAATCAGCCCCAGCATTTT. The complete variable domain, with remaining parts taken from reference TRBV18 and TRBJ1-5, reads NAGVMQNPRHLVRRRGQEARLRCSPMKGHSHVYWYRQLPEEGLKFMVYLQKENIIDESGMPKERFSAEFPKEGPSILRIQQVVRGDSAAYFCASSPGPMGGNQPQHFGDGTRLSIL.